These 15 T cell receptor beta chains were sequenced from one sample in a study of Ad26.COV2.S vaccination and SARS-CoV-2 variants. Measured with immunoSEQ multiplex PCR; TCRdb has only the in-frame clones, and not every one. This table holds around 450,000 clones, about 88% found once. Documented treatment: 19 received Ad26.COV2.S at low or high dose, single or two shots; roughly five received placebo; per-sample allocation not given. Each sample was drawn 63 days after the first injection (of vaccine or placebo). This sample comprised peripheral blood, obtained in a trial of Ad26.COV2.S vaccine versus placebo. These receptors originate from a person aged 18 to 59 who received the Ad26.COV2.S COVID-19 vaccine or a placebo.

This chain joins TRBV28 and TRBJ2-7, with 8 bases fitting TRBD1. This CDR3 is built from 14 residues. Germline V gives CDR1 MDHEN, CDR2 SYDVKM. V was pared by 4 bases and J by 4 bases, with 6 bases of the junction left unmatched. In nucleotides, the CDR3 is TGTGCCAGCAGTTCGGGACAGGCGACTTACGAGCAGTACTTC. Translating it yields CASSSGQATYEQYF.

This clone was detected only once. The chain is built from TRBV29-1 and TRBJ2-5; 13 bases align to TRBD2. The J segment lost 0 bases and the V segment lost 4 bases, leaving 5 bases of the junction unmatched. CDR1 and CDR2 (germline): SQVTM, ANQGSEA. The CDR3 is made up of 16 amino acids. The CDR3 DNA reads TGCAGCGTTGGACTAGCGGGGGGACTGTACCAAGAGACCCAGTACTTC. This sequence encodes CSVGLAGGLYQETQYF.

The chain carries TRBV9 and TRBJ2-2; 7 nucleotides align to TRBD2. Germline trimming cut 0 bases from V and 7 bases from J; bases unmatched to any gene: 3. This CDR3 comprises 14 residues. Germline V gives CDR1 SGDLS, CDR2 YYNGEE. The CDR3 loop is CASSVGLADGELFF. The CDR3 DNA reads TGTGCCAGCAGCGTAGGGCTAGCGGACGGGGAGCTGTTTTTT.

The rearrangement links TRBV2 to TRBJ2-3; 7 bases line up with TRBD1. The trim removed 7 bases at V and 2 bases at J, leaving 15 bases unmatched. The germline gives CDR1 SNHLY, CDR2 FYNNEI. The CDR3 length is 17 residues. CDR3 amino acids: CASTQGGPSRYTDTQYF. In DNA form, the CDR3 reads TGTGCCAGCACCCAAGGGGGCCCATCCCGGTACACAGATACGCAGTATTTT.

J is TRBJ1-2 and V is TRBV7-6; 9 nucleotides agree with TRBD1. The CDR3 sequence is 14 residues long. Trimming cost V 2 bases and J 8 bases; bases outside gene matches: 6. Germline values: CDR1 SGHVS, CDR2 FNYEAQ. CDR3 amino acids: CASSLTGTGLGYTF. CDR3 sequence (DNA): TGTGCCAGCAGCTTAACCGGGACAGGGTTAGGCTACACCTTC.

The rearrangement uses TRBV19 and TRBJ2-7, with D possibly matching TRBD1 (6 bases). Trimming pared 3 bases from V and 3 bases from J, leaving 21 bases between. The CDR3 has 17 residues. Germline V gene data show CDR1 as LNHDA and CDR2 as SQIVND (reference sequence). CDR3 in amino acids: CASSIPPTGSLIYEQYF. DNA of the CDR3: TGTGCCAGTAGTATCCCCCCAACAGGGAGCCTCATCTACGAGCAGTACTTC.

J is TRBJ2-5 and V is TRBV11-2; D call uncertain. V was pared by 5 bases and J by 5 bases, with 9 bases between. Germline lookup yields CDR1 SGHAT and CDR2 FQNNGV. The CDR3 consists of 12 residues. This chain's CDR3 is CASSPLGETQYF. The CDR3, as DNA: TGTGCCAGCAGCCCCCTGGGGGAGACCCAGTACTTC.

The chain employs TRBV4-1 and TRBJ2-2; 8 nucleotides line up with TRBD2. The CDR3 runs to 16 residues. Germline CDR1 is MGHRA and CDR2 is YSYEKL. V was pared by 1 base and J by 5 bases, with 6 bases of the junction left unmatched. The CDR3 sequence is CASSQVTGGGTGELFF. The CDR3 coding sequence is TGCGCCAGCAGCCAAGTGACGGGAGGGGGGACCGGGGAGCTGTTTTTT.

The rearrangement uses TRBV3-1 (or the pseudogene TRBV3-2) and TRBJ2-7, with D maybe TRBD2 (5 bases). V lost 4 bases and J lost 3, with 16 bases in between. The length of the CDR3 is 15 residues. Germline lookup yields CDR1 LGHDT and CDR2 YNNKEL (reference sequence). The CDR3 loop is CASSPKYSGSYEQYF. Written as DNA, the CDR3 is TGTGCCAGCAGCCCAAAATACAGTGGGAGCTACGAGCAGTACTTC.

DNA for the CDR3: TGTGCCAGCAGCGTGGGGGACAGTAACACTGAAGCTTTCTTT. It specifies CASSVGDSNTEAFF. V gene TRBV9 combines with J gene TRBJ1-1; the match to TRBD1 covers 7 bases. This CDR3 region has 14 residues. The J segment lost 2 bases and the V segment lost 2 bases, leaving 3 bases of the junction unmatched. CDR1 is SGDLS, CDR2 YYNGEE, per germline.

The chain uses TRBV3-1 (or the pseudogene TRBV3-2) and TRBJ2-7; D uncertain. V was shortened by 4 bases and J by 4 bases, with 17 bases between the two germline ends. Germline V lookup: CDR1 LGHDT, CDR2 YNNKEL (reference sequence). CDR3 length equals 15 residues. CDR3 bases: TGTGCCAGCAGCCCCGCGACTGAGAGATTTTACGAGCAGTACTTC. Translation: CASSPATERFYEQYF.

This chain connects TRBV7-3 to TRBJ1-2; TRBD1 might be the D (5 bases). CDR3 length: 13 residues. Germline V gene lookup returns CDR1 SGHTA and CDR2 FQGTGA. The V end lost 2 bases, the J end lost 4 bases, and 8 bases lay between the germline ends. This CDR3 reads CASSLGGSYGYTF. The CDR3 coding sequence is TGTGCCAGCAGCTTAGGGGGTAGCTATGGCTACACCTTC. Full variable domain (outside the CDR3, taken from reference TRBV7-3 and TRBJ1-2): GAGVSQTPSNKVTEKGKYVELRCDPISGHTALYWYRQSLGQGPEFLIYFQGTGAADDSGLPNDRFFAVRPEGSVSTLKIQRTERGDSAVYLCASSLGGSYGYTFGSGTRLTVV.

The chain carries TRBV6-5 and TRBJ1-2, with a tentative D call TRBD1 (6 bases). Trimming stripped 6 bases from V and 4 bases from J, with 18 bases between. This CDR3 region has 15 residues. Germline V gene lookup returns CDR1 MNHEY and CDR2 SVGAGI. The CDR3 loop is CASSYRQENFYGYTF. The CDR3 nucleotides read TGTGCCAGCAGCTACCGACAGGAAAACTTCTATGGCTACACCTTC.

This clone occurred a few times. The V call is TRBV28, the J call TRBJ2-7; 9 nucleotides agree with TRBD1. This CDR3 contains 14 residues. Germline CDR1 MDHEN, CDR2 SYDVKM. J was trimmed by 6 bases and V by 5 bases; bases with no gene match: 8. The CDR3 DNA reads TGTGCCAGCAGTCCGGGGGACAGGGTCGTCGAGCAGTACTTC. As protein: CASSPGDRVVEQYF.

On this clone: One end of the junction fails to match germline, which may point to a read error. At the DNA level, this CDR3 is encoded by other sequences in the same sample as well. The chain joins TRBV18 to TRBJ1-5; D not resolved. This CDR3 has 13 amino acids. Germline V CDR1 and CDR2: KGHSH, LQKENI. The CDR3, as DNA: TGTGCCAGCTCACCAGGGAGTGATCAACCCCAGCATTTT. This translates into CASSPGSDQPQHF.